What follows are 29 T cell receptor beta chains derived from one specimen sequenced in a study of blood T cell repertoires in COVID-19. Produced via immunoSEQ multiplex PCR; TCRdb's table is partial and in-frame only. The top ten hold less than 6.5% of the sample, which has 200,000 to 300,000 clones, 83% seen once. The source material was peripheral blood. These receptors originate from a human donor in a cohort sampled during active COVID-19.

In its sample, this clone was seen a few times. This specimen includes other DNA sequences encoding the same CDR3. The chain combines TRBV5-1 with TRBJ2-1; 7 bases are a match to TRBD2. CDR1 is SGHRS and CDR2 is YFSETQ in the germline V gene. The CDR3 sequence is 15 residues long. The junction had 2 bases not matched to a gene; V was cut back by 2 bases and J by 0 bases. CDR3 DNA: TGCGCCAGCAGCTTAGGCGGGAGCTCCTACAATGAGCAGTTCTTC. This encodes CASSLGGSSYNEQFF.

The gene calls are TRBV13 and TRBJ2-7; D is uncertain. Germline V lookup: CDR1 PRHDT, CDR2 FYEKMQ (reference sequence). The germline V and J ends were trimmed by 6 bases and 0 bases, with 9 bases remaining between them. The CDR3 length is 13 residues. CDR3 region: CASSFQNSYEQYF. Written as DNA, the CDR3 is TGTGCCAGCAGTTTCCAGAACTCCTACGAGCAGTACTTC.

This chain joins TRBV4-2 and TRBJ2-2; 10 nucleotides agree with TRBD2. CDR1 and CDR2 from the germline V gene are LGHNA and YNFKEQ. The CDR3 is 18 amino acids. Trimming cost V 0 bases and J 0 bases; bases outside gene matches: 4. CDR3 sequence (DNA): TGTGCCAGCAGCCAAGAGGCTAGCGGGAGAGCGAACACCGGGGAGCTGTTTTTT. Its translation is CASSQEASGRANTGELFF.

This clone was observed a single time. The same CDR3 is also encoded by other DNA sequences in this sample. The V and J genes are TRBV5-1 and TRBJ2-2; TRBD1 is a possible D gene (5 bases). Germline V CDR1 and CDR2: SGHRS, YFSETQ. The CDR3 has 15 residues. V lost 0 bases and J 1 base, leaving 7 bases between the germline ends. This CDR3 is CASSLGTGNTGELFF. The CDR3 bases are TGCGCCAGCAGCTTGGGTACAGGGAACACCGGGGAGCTGTTTTTT.

V and J are TRBV5-8 and TRBJ2-5; 8 bases fit TRBD1. The CDR3 has 15 residues. Unmatched junction bases numbered 2, after V lost 0 bases and J lost 1 base. The germline CDR1 and CDR2 sequences are SGHTS and YDEGEE. The CDR3 loop reads CASSLAQGGQETQYF. CDR3 coding DNA: TGTGCCAGCAGCTTGGCACAGGGGGGCCAAGAGACCCAGTACTTC.

This chain links TRBV29-1 with TRBJ2-7; a possible D gene is TRBD2 (6 bases). The length of the CDR3 is 14 residues. Trimming took off 6 bases at V and 2 bases at J, with 17 bases between the two ends. CDR1 SQVTM and CDR2 ANQGSEA come from the germline V gene. CDR3 nucleotides: TGCAGCGTCGGACTCCGGGGAGGAACCTACGAGCAGTACTTC. Translating gives CSVGLRGGTYEQYF.

The chain links TRBV7-9 to TRBJ2-1; D remains ambiguous. Trimming cost V 7 bases and J 7 bases, with 17 bases left between them. The CDR3 length is 14 residues. The V gene's germline CDR1 is SEHNR and CDR2 FQNEAQ (reference sequence). The CDR3 region has the DNA TGTGCCAGCACCACAAACAGAGTTCTGAATGAGCAGTTCTTC. Its protein is CASTTNRVLNEQFF.

The rearrangement links TRBV4-1 to TRBJ1-5, with 9 bases identical to TRBD1. V lost 8 bases and J lost 4; bases outside the gene matches: 9. Germline CDR1 reads MGHRA; CDR2 reads YSYEKL. This CDR3 spans 15 amino acids. The CDR3 region is CASASRDRVNQPQHF. CDR3 nucleotide sequence: TGCGCCAGCGCGTCTCGGGACAGGGTTAATCAGCCCCAGCATTTT.

CDR3 DNA: TGTGCCAGCAGCTTGCCTTCGAGTTGTGTTGACGAGCAGTACTTC. This codes for CASSLPSSCVDEQYF. The chain joins TRBV7-4 to TRBJ2-7; D uncertain. CDR3 length: 15 amino acids. Deletions cut 3 bases from V and 5 bases from J, with 17 bases between. Germline V CDR1 and CDR2: SGHVT, SQSDAQ. Drawing the rest from reference TRBV7-4 and TRBJ2-7, the complete variable domain is GAGVSQSPRYKVAKRGRDVALRCDSISGHVTLYWYRQTLGQGSEVLTYSQSDAQRDKSGRPSGRFSAERPERSVSTLKIQRTEQGDSAVYLCASSLPSSCVDEQYFGPGTRLTVT.

The chain carries TRBV9 and TRBJ1-6; D is perhaps TRBD1 (5 bases). The CDR3 loop spans 16 amino acids. V was clipped by 3 bases and J by 6 bases, with 16 bases between them. CDR1 is SGDLS and CDR2 is YYNGEE in the germline V gene. The CDR3 DNA follows: TGTGCCAGCAGCGCCCGGGGACTTTCCCCTAATTCACCCCTCCACTTT. The encoded protein is CASSARGLSPNSPLHF.

This clone was recorded at least ten times. The CDR3, as DNA: TGTGCCAGTAGTATAAACAGGGAGCACGAAAAACTGTTTTTT. It is translated as CASSINREHEKLFF. The chain uses TRBV19 and TRBJ1-4; D is possibly TRBD1 (6 bases). Looked up from germline, CDR1 is LNHDA and CDR2 is SQIVND (reference sequence). V gave up 2 bases and J gave up 8 bases, with 12 bases separating them. This CDR3 has 14 amino acids.

V gene TRBV5-4 combines with J gene TRBJ1-5; TRBD1 might be the D (6 bases). The CDR3 consists of 16 residues. V was trimmed by 0 bases and J by 2 bases, leaving 12 bases between them. The germline V gene has CDR1 SGHNT and CDR2 YYREEE (reference sequence). The CDR3 DNA is TGTGCCAGCAGCTTGGGGGGCGGGGGCGGCAATCAGCCCCAGCATTTT. It yields the protein CASSLGGGGGNQPQHF.

The chain joins TRBV27 to TRBJ2-7; 7 bases map to TRBD1. The CDR3 totals 14 residues. J gave up 1 base and V 6 bases, and 6 bases lay outside the gene matches. Germline CDR1 and CDR2: MNHEY and SMNVEV (reference sequence). The CDR3 sequence: CASSLRTGSYEQYF. The CDR3 DNA sequence: TGTGCCAGCAGCCTTAGGACAGGATCCTACGAGCAGTACTTC.

This clone was detected only once. The rearrangement uses TRBV7-2 and TRBJ2-7, with D possibly matching TRBD1 (6 bases). CDR1 is SGHTA and CDR2 is FQGNSA in the germline V gene. Trimming cost V 0 bases and J 9 bases, with 15 bases left between them. The CDR3 is made up of 14 amino acids. CDR3 bases: TGTGCCAGCAGCTTAGCCTCAACTCAAGGGGGGCAGTACTTC. Translating it yields CASSLASTQGGQYF.

The chain joins TRBV6-5 to TRBJ2-7; D possibly corresponds to TRBD2 (5 bases). Germline CDR1 is MNHEY and CDR2 is SVGAGI. The germline V and J ends were trimmed by 0 bases and 5 bases, with 11 bases remaining between them. The CDR3 extends over 14 amino acids. The CDR3: CASSYSRGGDEQYF. The CDR3, as DNA: TGTGCCAGCAGTTACTCACGGGGTGGCGACGAGCAGTACTTC.

This clone occurred once. The V call is TRBV7-9, the J call TRBJ2-3; no clear D. CDR1 and CDR2 (germline): SEHNR, FQNEAQ (reference sequence). The CDR3 is 12 amino acids. V was trimmed by 4 bases and J by 5 bases, leaving 7 bases between them. In DNA, the CDR3 is TGTGCCAGCAGCTCCTTCAGAGATACGCAGTATTTT. Amino acid sequence: CASSSFRDTQYF.

Comment on this clone: This same CDR3 is encoded by further DNA sequences in the sample. The chain recombines TRBV6-1 with TRBJ1-1; D is possibly TRBD1 (5 bases). The CDR3 length is 15 residues. Germline V gene sequence: CDR1 MNHNS, CDR2 SASEGT. Between the trimmed V and J ends, which lost 1 base and 1 base, there was a span of 10 bases. In DNA, the CDR3 is TGTGCCAGCAGTGAAGGTGGGGGGGGGAACACTGAAGCTTTCTTT. Translated, it gives CASSEGGGGNTEAFF.

The gene calls are TRBV5-1 and TRBJ2-7, with D perhaps TRBD2 (6 bases). The CDR3 is made up of 14 amino acids. V dropped 1 base and J dropped 2 bases, with 10 bases sitting between them. Looked up from germline, CDR1 is SGHRS and CDR2 is YFSETQ. As DNA, the CDR3 is TGCGCCAGCAGCTTGATGGAGGGTGCCTACGAGCAGTACTTC. Protein sequence: CASSLMEGAYEQYF.

Note on this clone: The junction departs from the called germline gene at one end, perhaps through a read error. This rearrangement joins TRBV7-2 to TRBJ1-2; unclear D gene. CDR3 length: 15 residues. Germline V gene data show CDR1 as SGHTA and CDR2 as FQGNSA. In DNA form, the CDR3 reads TGTGCCAGCACCTTAGATCGAGCAGGCCACTATGGCTACACCTTC. It is translated as CASTLDRAGHYGYTF. Complete variable domain (other parts from reference TRBV7-2 and TRBJ1-2): GAGVSQSPSNKVTEKGKDVELRCDPISGHTALYWYRQSLGQGLEFLIYFQGNSAPDKSGLPSDRFSAERTGGSVSTLTIQRTQQEDSAVYLCASTLDRAGHYGYTFGSGTRLTVV.

The chain uses TRBV6-5 and TRBJ2-1, with 12 positions matching TRBD2. The trim removed 2 bases at V and 4 bases at J, leaving 0 bases unmatched. This CDR3 has 15 residues. The germline CDR1 and CDR2 sequences are MNHEY and SVGAGI. DNA of the CDR3: TGTGCCAGCAGTTACACTAGCGGGGGGTACAATGAGCAGTTCTTC. The encoded protein is CASSYTSGGYNEQFF.

J is TRBJ2-1 and V is TRBV25-1, with TRBD2 matching over 8 bases. Unmatched junction bases numbered 15, after V lost 6 bases and J lost 5 bases. CDR1 and CDR2 (germline): MGHDK, SYGVNS. The CDR3 loop spans 17 amino acids. The CDR3 bases are TGTGCCAGCAGCCGAAGGGGTGGGAGCGGGGGCCACAATGAGCAGTTCTTC. Residues: CASSRRGGSGGHNEQFF. Complete variable domain (other parts from reference TRBV25-1 and TRBJ2-1): EADIYQTPRYLVIGTGKKITLECSQTMGHDKMYWYQQDPGMELHLIHYSYGVNSTEKGDLSSESTVSRIRTEHFPLTLESARPSHTSQYLCASSRRGGSGGHNEQFFGPGTRLTVL.

This clone is a singleton in its sample. The V call is TRBV28, the J call TRBJ2-7; D gene uncertain. The germline V gene has CDR1 MDHEN and CDR2 SYDVKM. Trimming took off 6 bases at V and 7 bases at J, with 19 bases between the two ends. CDR3 size: 14 residues. The CDR3 DNA reads TGTGCCAGCAGCCATTCTCTAAGTAGAGAAGAGCAGTACTTC. Protein: CASSHSLSREEQYF.

This sequence joins TRBV13 and TRBJ1-2, with a tentative D call TRBD1 (5 bases). Germline CDR1 PRHDT, CDR2 FYEKMQ (reference sequence). The CDR3 runs 12 residues. V was clipped by 5 bases and J by 4 bases, with 8 bases between them. The CDR3 DNA reads as TGTGCCAGCAGCAAAGACAGCTATGGCTACACCTTC. This encodes CASSKDSYGYTF.

The chain couples TRBV28 to TRBJ1-2, with 11 bases fitting TRBD1. The J segment lost 4 bases and the V segment lost 4 bases, leaving 11 bases of the junction unmatched. CDR3 length: 17 amino acids. The germline CDR1 and CDR2 sequences are MDHEN and SYDVKM. Here the CDR3 DNA reads TGTGCCAGCAGTTGGACAGGACGGACAGGGGGCGCCTATGGCTACACCTTC. Its protein is CASSWTGRTGGAYGYTF.

V and J are TRBV10-3 and TRBJ2-1, with 11 bases aligning to TRBD2. The germline gives CDR1 ENHRY, CDR2 SYGVKD. J gave up 3 bases and V 11 bases, and 6 bases lay outside the gene matches. This CDR3 is built from 14 residues. The CDR3 DNA reads as TGTGCCGCCACCGGGACTAGCGGCTACAATGAGCAGTTCTTC. Encoded protein: CAATGTSGYNEQFF.

The V gene is TRBV19, the J gene TRBJ2-6; D is perhaps TRBD2 (6 bases). V was cut by 0 bases and J by 1 base, with 25 bases left in between. The CDR3 runs 22 residues. CDR1 LNHDA and CDR2 SQIVND come from the germline V gene (reference sequence). CDR3 sequence (DNA): TGTGCCAGTAGTATAGAATCCCCTACAACGGGGGTCAAGAGGTCTGGGGCCAACGTCCTGACTTTC. This gives the protein CASSIESPTTGVKRSGANVLTF.

This chain connects TRBV7-2 to TRBJ1-2; a weak D match, TRBD1 (5 bases). The germline V gene has CDR1 SGHTA and CDR2 FQGNSA. V was cut by 3 bases and J by 8 bases, with 13 bases left in between. This CDR3 comprises 13 residues. The CDR3 spells CASSLGQGRGYTF. In DNA, the CDR3 is TGTGCCAGCAGCTTGGGGCAGGGAAGGGGCTACACCTTC.

The J gene is TRBJ2-1, the V gene TRBV27, with D hard to call. The germline V and J ends were trimmed by 5 bases and 0 bases, with 11 bases remaining between them. Germline assignment: CDR1 MNHEY and CDR2 SMNVEV (reference sequence). This CDR3 region has 15 residues. This chain's CDR3 is CASSPYPSSYNEQFF. The CDR3 coding sequence is TGTGCCAGCAGTCCTTACCCGAGCTCCTACAATGAGCAGTTCTTC.

V and J are TRBV27 and TRBJ1-4; D unclear. This CDR3 has 14 residues. Trimming took off 3 bases at V and 3 bases at J, with 8 bases between the two ends. In germline, CDR1 is MNHEY, CDR2 SMNVEV (reference sequence). The CDR3 here is CASSFQAPNEKLFF. The CDR3 DNA follows: TGTGCCAGCAGTTTCCAGGCCCCTAATGAAAAACTGTTTTTT.